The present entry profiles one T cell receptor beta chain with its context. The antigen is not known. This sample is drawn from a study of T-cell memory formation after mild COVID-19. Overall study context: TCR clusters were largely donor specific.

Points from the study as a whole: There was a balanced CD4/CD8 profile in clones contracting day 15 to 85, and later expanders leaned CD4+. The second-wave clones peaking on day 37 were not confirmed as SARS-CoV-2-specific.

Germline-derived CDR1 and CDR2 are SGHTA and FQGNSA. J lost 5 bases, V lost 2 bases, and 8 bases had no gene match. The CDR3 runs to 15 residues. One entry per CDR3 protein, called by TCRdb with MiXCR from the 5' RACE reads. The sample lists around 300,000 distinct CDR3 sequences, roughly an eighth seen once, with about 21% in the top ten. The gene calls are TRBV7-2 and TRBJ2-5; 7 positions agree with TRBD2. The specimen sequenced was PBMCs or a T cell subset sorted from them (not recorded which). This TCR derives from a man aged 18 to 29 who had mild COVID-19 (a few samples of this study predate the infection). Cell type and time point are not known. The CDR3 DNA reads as TGTGCCAGCAGCTTACACAGCGTGGGAGGGGAGACCCAGTACTTC. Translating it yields CASSLHSVGGETQYF.